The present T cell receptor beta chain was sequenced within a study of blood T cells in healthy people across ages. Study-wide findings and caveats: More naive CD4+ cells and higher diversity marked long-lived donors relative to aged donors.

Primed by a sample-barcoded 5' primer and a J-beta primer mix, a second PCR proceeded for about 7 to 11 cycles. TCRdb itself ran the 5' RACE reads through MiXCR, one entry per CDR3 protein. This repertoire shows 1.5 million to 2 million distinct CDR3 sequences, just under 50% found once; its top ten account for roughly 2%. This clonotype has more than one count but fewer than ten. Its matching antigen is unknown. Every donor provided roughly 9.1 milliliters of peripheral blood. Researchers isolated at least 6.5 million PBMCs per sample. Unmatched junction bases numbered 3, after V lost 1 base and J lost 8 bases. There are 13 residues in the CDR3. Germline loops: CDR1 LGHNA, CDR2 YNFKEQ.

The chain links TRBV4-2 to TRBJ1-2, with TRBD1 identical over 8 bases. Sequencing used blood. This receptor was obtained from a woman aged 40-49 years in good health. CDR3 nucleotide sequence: TGTGCCAGCAGCCAAGGGGCAGGGGGCGGCTACACCTTC. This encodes CASSQGAGGGYTF.